The 32 T cell receptor beta chains below were found in one sample sequenced in a study of blood T cell repertoires in COVID-19 (dated by TCRdb to about 2020). Libraries came from the immunoSEQ multiplex PCR assay. Held by TCRdb, this immuneACCESS table contains in-frame sequences only and omits some clones. Under half of the omission traces to an unresolved V gene where checked; the cause of the rest is unknown. A total of 59,000 or so clones appear in this sample, around four fifths of them only once. The leading ten clones occupy less than 20% of the sample. The sequencing sample was made of peripheral blood. All receptors derive from a woman aged 50 to 60 with active or convalescent COVID-19.

V usage is TRBV28 and J usage is TRBJ2-7; tentatively, D is TRBD2 (5 bases). The CDR3 is 14 amino acids. V was trimmed by 7 bases and J by 2 bases, leaving 15 bases between them. Per the germline V gene, CDR1 is MDHEN and CDR2 is SYDVKM. CDR3 loop: CASNPSGPAYEQYF. The CDR3 coding sequence is TGTGCCAGCAATCCCAGCGGACCCGCCTACGAGCAGTACTTC.

This chain connects TRBV6-1 to TRBJ1-3; D may be TRBD1 (5 bases). CDR3 length equals 16 residues. The ends were cut back, 2 bases at V and 4 bases at J, with 15 bases in the middle. Germline-derived CDR1 and CDR2 are MNHNS and SASEGT. The CDR3 spells CASSERGGAVGNTIYF. CDR3 coding DNA: TGTGCCAGCAGTGAACGTGGTGGGGCTGTAGGAAACACCATATATTTT.

The chain links TRBV19 to TRBJ2-1, with a possible D match to TRBD1 (6 bases). Germline CDR1 and CDR2: LNHDA and SQIVND (reference sequence). V was shortened by 3 bases and J by 4 bases, with 19 bases between the two germline ends. The CDR3 length is 17 residues. CDR3 nucleotides: TGTGCCAGTAGTATCATAACCCCGGACAGACTTTACAATGAGCAGTTCTTC. This translates into CASSIITPDRLYNEQFF.

This chain uses TRBV3-1 (or the pseudogene TRBV3-2) with TRBJ2-3; 9 bases fit TRBD2. CDR1 and CDR2 (germline): LGHDT, YNNKEL (reference sequence). The V segment lost 0 bases and the J segment 8 bases; nucleotides outside the gene matches: 12. The CDR3 is 17 residues long. CDR3 DNA: TGTGCCAGCAGCCAAGATCGGGGCGGGAGGGCCGGTAGTACGCAGTATTTT. It yields the protein CASSQDRGGRAGSTQYF.

The V gene is TRBV9, the J gene TRBJ2-1; TRBD2 is a possible D gene (5 bases). The V end was cut by 5 bases, the J end by 7 bases, with 13 bases between. The CDR3 runs to 13 residues. The germline V gene encodes CDR1 SGDLS and CDR2 YYNGEE. CDR3 nucleotide sequence: TGTGCCAGCAGTCGAACTAGTCGTAATGAGCAGTTCTTC. It yields the protein CASSRTSRNEQFF.

The chain recombines TRBV6-2 or TRBV6-3 with TRBJ2-7; unclear D gene. V was shortened by 6 bases and J by 3 bases, with 12 bases between the two germline ends. From germline, CDR1 is MNHEY and CDR2 SVGEGT. The CDR3 contains 13 residues. CDR3 DNA: TGTGCCAGCAGCCCGGCCCATTTCTACGAGCAGTACTTC. It yields the protein CASSPAHFYEQYF.

CDR3 amino acids: CASRQNNQPNTEAFF. In DNA form, the CDR3 reads TGTGCCAGCAGGCAGAATAACCAACCGAACACTGAAGCTTTCTTT. The chain employs TRBV2 and TRBJ1-1; D ambiguous. V was cut by 6 bases and J by 1 base, with 15 bases left in between. Germline V gene sequence: CDR1 SNHLY, CDR2 FYNNEI. The CDR3 extends over 15 amino acids.

V and J are TRBV19 and TRBJ2-3, with D possibly TRBD1 on 5 matching bases. Trimming stripped 5 bases from V and 3 bases from J, with 15 bases between. CDR3 size: 15 residues. Germline V lookup: CDR1 LNHDA, CDR2 SQIVND (reference sequence). The CDR3 DNA is TGTGCCAGTAGTGCAAGGACAATCGGGACAGATACGCAGTATTTT. Its protein product is CASSARTIGTDTQYF.

The V call is TRBV2, the J call TRBJ2-5, with TRBD2 as a possible D gene (5 bases). Germline V gives CDR1 SNHLY, CDR2 FYNNEI. CDR3 size: 13 residues. V gave up 4 bases and J gave up 2 bases, with 8 bases separating them. The CDR3, as DNA: TGTGCCAGCAGTGTGCTAGCTCAAGAGACCCAGTACTTC. Translation gives CASSVLAQETQYF.

This chain connects TRBV29-1 to TRBJ1-2, with D possibly matching TRBD1 (6 bases). The CDR3 runs to 15 residues. Germline CDR1 is SQVTM and CDR2 is ANQGSEA. V shed 3 bases and J shed 0 bases, with 14 bases lying between them. CDR3 sequence reads: CSVDEQGPANYGYTF. The CDR3 DNA reads TGCAGCGTTGATGAACAGGGCCCCGCTAACTATGGCTACACCTTC.

V usage is TRBV11-2 and J usage is TRBJ2-1, with 9 bases matching TRBD2. Germline V gives CDR1 SGHAT, CDR2 FQNNGV. CDR3 length: 16 amino acids. Losses at the gene ends were 2 bases for V and 0 bases for J; bases not matched to a gene: 2. The CDR3 nucleotides read TGTGCCAGCAGCTTACCAGCGGGAGGCTCCTACAATGAGCAGTTCTTC. This sequence encodes CASSLPAGGSYNEQFF.

This clone was observed a handful of times. The genes are TRBV10-3 and TRBJ2-3, with D perhaps matching TRBD1 (6 bases). The CDR3 is made up of 19 amino acids. The ends were cut back, 2 bases at V and 0 bases at J, with 21 bases in the middle. Germline V gives CDR1 ENHRY, CDR2 SYGVKD. The CDR3 coding sequence is TGTGCCATCAGTGAGCGGAAGGGCACCGACAGGCCTAGCACAGATACGCAGTATTTT. Translating gives CAISERKGTDRPSTDTQYF.

The gene calls are TRBV19 and TRBJ2-5, with 12 bases identical to TRBD2. The CDR3 is 15 amino acids. Germline values: CDR1 LNHDA, CDR2 SQIVND (reference sequence). V dropped 6 bases and J dropped 5; count of bases not matched to a gene: 7. CDR3 residues: CASSPGLAGGETQYF. In DNA, the CDR3 is TGTGCCAGTAGCCCGGGGCTAGCGGGAGGGGAGACCCAGTACTTC.

V is TRBV28 and J is TRBJ2-3; 7 nucleotides align to TRBD1. The CDR3 sequence is 17 residues long. After removal of 4 bases from V and 0 bases from J, the junction contained 10 bases not matched to a gene. CDR1 and CDR2 from the germline V gene are MDHEN and SYDVKM. Here the CDR3 reads CASSSRTGRGSTDTQYF. The CDR3, as DNA: TGTGCCAGCAGTTCACGGACAGGAAGAGGGAGCACAGATACGCAGTATTTT. The whole variable domain, remainder taken from reference TRBV28 and TRBJ2-3, is DVKVTQSSRYLVKRTGEKVFLECVQDMDHENMFWYRQDPGLGLRLIYFSYDVKMKEKGDIPEGYSVSREKKERFSLILESASTNQTSMYLCASSSRTGRGSTDTQYFGPGTRLTVL.

V and J are TRBV30 and TRBJ2-5, with 7 bases lining up with TRBD2. V gave up 0 bases and J gave up 3 bases; unmatched junction bases: 7. CDR3 size: 15 residues. Germline loops: CDR1 GTSNPN, CDR2 SVGIG (reference sequence). The CDR3 loop is CAWSVQRREKETQYF. In DNA form, the CDR3 reads TGTGCCTGGAGTGTACAGCGGCGGGAGAAAGAGACCCAGTACTTC.

V is TRBV7-9 and J is TRBJ2-4; 7 nucleotides match TRBD1. CDR3 length: 18 amino acids. Germline lookup yields CDR1 SEHNR and CDR2 FQNEAQ (reference sequence). Losses at the gene ends were 5 bases for V and 0 bases for J; bases not matched to a gene: 13. CDR3 coding DNA: TGTGCCAGCAGCCCCTGGACAGGTCCCGAGGGAGCCAAAAACATTCAGTACTTC. Translating gives CASSPWTGPEGAKNIQYF.

V and J are TRBV11-2 and TRBJ2-1, with TRBD2 matching over 7 bases. The ends lost 1 base at V and 2 bases at J; junction bases unmatched: 11. There are 18 residues in the CDR3. CDR1 is SGHAT and CDR2 is FQNNGV in the germline V gene. The CDR3 sequence: CASSLVGQAGVTYNEQFF. The CDR3 DNA follows: TGTGCCAGCAGCTTAGTTGGTCAGGCGGGAGTCACCTACAATGAGCAGTTCTTC.

The rearrangement links TRBV5-1 to TRBJ2-5; 7 bases fit TRBD2. CDR3 length: 15 amino acids. Trimming cost V 0 bases and J 5 bases; bases outside gene matches: 7. Germline CDR1 reads SGHRS; CDR2 reads YFSETQ. The CDR3 nucleotides read TGCGCCAGCAGCTTGGGCGGGAGAGAGGGGGAGACCCAGTACTTC. Its translation: CASSLGGREGETQYF. Based on the CDR3 plus reference TRBV5-1 and TRBJ2-5, the full variable domain is KAGVTQTPRYLIKTRGQQVTLSCSPISGHRSVSWYQQTPGQGLQFLFEYFSETQRNKGNFPGRFSGRQFSNSRSEMNVSTLELGDSALYLCASSLGGREGETQYFGPGTRLLVL.

A single count supports this clone. The genes are TRBV6-2 or TRBV6-3 and TRBJ2-1; TRBD1 aligns across 8 bases. V lost 7 bases, J lost 7 bases, and 12 bases stayed unmatched. This CDR3 has 15 residues. Per the germline V gene, CDR1 is MNHEY and CDR2 is SVGEGT. The CDR3 sequence: CASTPGTGFGNEQFF. DNA of the CDR3: TGTGCCAGCACCCCGGGGACAGGCTTTGGAAATGAGCAGTTCTTC.

This clone has a single count. This chain joins TRBV4-2 and TRBJ2-4, with D perhaps TRBD2 (6 bases). This CDR3 is built from 18 residues. The germline V and J ends were trimmed by 4 bases and 6 bases, with 25 bases remaining between them. Germline V gene lookup returns CDR1 LGHNA and CDR2 YNFKEQ. The CDR3 coding sequence is TGTGCCAGCAGCCCCACCGCCTCGAGTAGGGACTTCCTAAACATTCAGTACTTC. Its protein product is CASSPTASSRDFLNIQYF.

The gene calls are TRBV7-8 and TRBJ2-7, with D possibly being TRBD1 (6 bases). The CDR3 runs 14 residues. Trimming cost V 2 bases and J 3 bases, with 11 bases left between them. CDR1 and CDR2 (germline): SGHVS, FQNEAQ. CDR3 residues: CASSLSLGGYEQYF. The CDR3 DNA reads TGTGCCAGCAGCTTATCGCTAGGGGGCTACGAGCAGTACTTC.

The V and J genes are TRBV5-1 and TRBJ2-7; 7 bases match TRBD1. The CDR3 loop spans 15 amino acids. The V and J ends lost 2 bases and 0 bases, in that order; junction bases with no gene match: 5. CDR1 SGHRS and CDR2 YFSETQ come from the germline V gene. This CDR3 is CASSLATGFSYEQYF. The CDR3 DNA sequence: TGCGCCAGCAGCTTAGCGACAGGGTTCTCCTACGAGCAGTACTTC. The full variable domain, with the rest looked up from reference TRBV5-1 and TRBJ2-7, is KAGVTQTPRYLIKTRGQQVTLSCSPISGHRSVSWYQQTPGQGLQFLFEYFSETQRNKGNFPGRFSGRQFSNSRSEMNVSTLELGDSALYLCASSLATGFSYEQYFGPGTRLTVT.

V usage is TRBV6-5 and J usage is TRBJ2-5, with D maybe TRBD2 (7 bases). Germline V lookup: CDR1 MNHEY, CDR2 SVGAGI. The V end was cut by 4 bases, the J end by 6 bases, with 18 bases between. The CDR3 covers 15 residues. The CDR3 loop reads CASSSPGGGLKTQYF. CDR3 sequence (DNA): TGTGCCAGCAGTTCCCCGGGGGGCGGCCTCAAGACCCAGTACTTC.

This clone was seen a handful of times. The chain carries TRBV4-1 and TRBJ2-3; TRBD2 matches 8 bases. The CDR3 runs 16 residues. The trim removed 1 base at V and 4 bases at J, leaving 7 bases unmatched. The germline V gene encodes CDR1 MGHRA and CDR2 YSYEKL. The CDR3, as DNA: TGCGCCAGCAGCCAAGTACCTAGCGGGTATGCAGATACGCAGTATTTT. It translates to CASSQVPSGYADTQYF.

This chain connects TRBV7-6 to TRBJ1-4; 10 bases fit TRBD1. Trimming removed 5 bases from V and 5 bases from J; junction bases left unmatched: 5. Germline V gives CDR1 SGHVS, CDR2 FNYEAQ. The CDR3 sequence is 15 residues long. The CDR3 spells CASSIPGQGNEKLFF. The CDR3 DNA follows: TGTGCCAGCAGCATTCCGGGACAGGGGAATGAAAAACTGTTTTTT.

This chain uses TRBV19 with TRBJ2-7; 9 bases fit TRBD1. Per germline, CDR1 LNHDA and CDR2 SQIVND (reference sequence). CDR3 size: 14 residues. Trimming took 5 bases from V and 1 from J; bases not matched to a gene: 3. The CDR3 DNA sequence: TGTGCCAGTAGTGTGGGACAGGGTTCCTACGAGCAGTACTTC. It translates to CASSVGQGSYEQYF.

This clone was counted between two and nine times. The chain couples TRBV24-1 to TRBJ2-7, with TRBD2 matching over 10 bases. Germline values: CDR1 KGHDR, CDR2 SFDVKD. The length of the CDR3 is 15 residues. The V segment lost 5 bases and the J segment 2 bases; nucleotides outside the gene matches: 5. CDR3 in DNA: TGTGCCACCAGTGCGAAGCGGGAGGGTCCCTACGAGCAGTACTTC. Amino acids: CATSAKREGPYEQYF.

The chain joins TRBV7-2 to TRBJ2-5; TRBD1 is a possible D gene (5 bases). Trimming removed 0 bases at V and 4 bases at J, with 9 bases between. Germline assignment: CDR1 SGHTA and CDR2 FQGNSA. The length of the CDR3 is 14 residues. CDR3 protein: CASSLAGPAETQYF. DNA of the CDR3: TGTGCCAGCAGCTTAGCGGGGCCGGCAGAGACCCAGTACTTC.

This chain uses TRBV6-1 with TRBJ2-5; 9 nucleotides agree with TRBD1. The CDR3 is made up of 15 amino acids. Looked up from germline, CDR1 is MNHNS and CDR2 is SASEGT. Trimming cost V 0 bases and J 5 bases; bases outside gene matches: 4. In DNA, the CDR3 is TGTGCCAGCAGTGAAGCGGGGACAGGGTATGAGACCCAGTACTTC. Translation: CASSEAGTGYETQYF.

V usage is TRBV29-1 and J usage is TRBJ1-1, with D uncertain. Germline V lookup: CDR1 SQVTM, CDR2 ANQGSEA. V lost 7 bases and J 1 base, leaving 10 bases between the germline ends. The CDR3 runs 12 residues. The CDR3 spells CSAARQNTEAFF. CDR3 nucleotides: TGCAGCGCCGCCCGACAGAACACTGAAGCTTTCTTT.

This clone has only a few counts. V and J are TRBV2 and TRBJ2-5, with a tentative D call TRBD1 (5 bases). This CDR3 has 14 amino acids. Germline-derived CDR1 and CDR2 are SNHLY and FYNNEI. V dropped 4 bases and J dropped 5 bases, with 14 bases sitting between them. The CDR3 coding sequence is TGTGCCAGCAGTGTGGCAGGGTTAGTGGAGACCCAGTACTTC. Its translation: CASSVAGLVETQYF.

This chain links TRBV7-2 with TRBJ2-7; TRBD2 might be the D (5 bases). The CDR3 consists of 16 residues. Trimming removed 1 base at V and 4 bases at J, with 17 bases between. Germline V gene data show CDR1 as SGHTA and CDR2 as FQGNSA. In DNA, the CDR3 is TGTGCCAGCAGCTTAGGGGTGGGAGTCGGGTATTACGAGCAGTACTTC. Protein sequence: CASSLGVGVGYYEQYF.